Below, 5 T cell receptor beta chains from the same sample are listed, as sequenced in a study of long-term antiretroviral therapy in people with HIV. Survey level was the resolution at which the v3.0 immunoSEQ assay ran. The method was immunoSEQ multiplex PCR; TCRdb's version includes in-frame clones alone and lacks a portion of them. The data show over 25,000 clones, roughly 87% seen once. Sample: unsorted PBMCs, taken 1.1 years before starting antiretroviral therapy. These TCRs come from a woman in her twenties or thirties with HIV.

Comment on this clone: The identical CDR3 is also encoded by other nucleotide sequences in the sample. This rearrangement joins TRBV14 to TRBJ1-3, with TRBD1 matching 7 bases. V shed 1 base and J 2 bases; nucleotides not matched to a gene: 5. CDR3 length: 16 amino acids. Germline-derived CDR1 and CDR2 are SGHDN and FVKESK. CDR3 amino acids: CASSQGGDRAGNTIYF. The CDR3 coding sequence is TGTGCCAGCAGCCAAGGGGGAGACAGGGCTGGAAACACCATATATTTT.

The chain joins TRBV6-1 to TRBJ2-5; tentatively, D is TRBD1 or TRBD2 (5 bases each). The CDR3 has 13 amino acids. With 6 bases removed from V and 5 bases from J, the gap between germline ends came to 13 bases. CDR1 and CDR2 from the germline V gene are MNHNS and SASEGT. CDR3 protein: CASRGSGTETQYF. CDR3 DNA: TGTGCCAGCAGGGGGTCGGGGACCGAGACCCAGTACTTC.

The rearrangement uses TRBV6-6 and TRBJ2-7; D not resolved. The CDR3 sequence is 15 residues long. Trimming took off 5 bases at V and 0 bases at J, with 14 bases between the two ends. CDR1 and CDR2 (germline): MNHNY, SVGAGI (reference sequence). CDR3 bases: TGTGCCAGCAGTCCGGGCAACCAATTCTCCTACGAGCAGTACGTC. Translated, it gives CASSPGNQFSYEQYV.

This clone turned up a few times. The CDR3 region has the DNA TGTGCCAGCAGCCCTGTGCCGGGGGTCGAGCAGTACGTC. This sequence encodes CASSPVPGVEQYV. V gene TRBV6-5 combines with J gene TRBJ2-7; D perhaps matches TRBD2 (6 bases). Germline-derived CDR1 and CDR2 are MNHEY and SVGAGI. The CDR3 contains 13 residues. V shed 6 bases and J shed 6 bases, with 15 bases lying between them.

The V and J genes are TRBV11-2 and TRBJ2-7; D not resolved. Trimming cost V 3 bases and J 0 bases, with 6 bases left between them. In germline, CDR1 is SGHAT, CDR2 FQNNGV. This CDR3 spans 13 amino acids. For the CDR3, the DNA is TGTGCCAGCAGCTTGGAGATCTCCTACGAGCAGTACGTC. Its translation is CASSLEISYEQYV.